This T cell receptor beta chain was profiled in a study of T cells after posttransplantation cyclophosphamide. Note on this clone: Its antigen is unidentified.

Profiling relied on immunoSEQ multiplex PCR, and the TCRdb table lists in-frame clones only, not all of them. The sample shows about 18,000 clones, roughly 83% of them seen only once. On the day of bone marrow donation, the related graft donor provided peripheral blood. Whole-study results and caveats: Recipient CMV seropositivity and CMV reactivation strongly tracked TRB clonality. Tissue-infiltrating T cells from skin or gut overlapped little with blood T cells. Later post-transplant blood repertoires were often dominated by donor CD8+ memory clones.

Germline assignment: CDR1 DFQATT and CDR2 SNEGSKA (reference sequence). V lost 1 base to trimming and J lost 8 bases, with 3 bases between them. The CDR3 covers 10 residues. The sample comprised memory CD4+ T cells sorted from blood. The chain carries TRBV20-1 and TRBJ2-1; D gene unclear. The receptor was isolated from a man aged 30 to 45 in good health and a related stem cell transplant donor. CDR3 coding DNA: TGCAGTGCTAGAGCATATGAGCAGTTCTTC. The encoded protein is CSARAYEQFF.